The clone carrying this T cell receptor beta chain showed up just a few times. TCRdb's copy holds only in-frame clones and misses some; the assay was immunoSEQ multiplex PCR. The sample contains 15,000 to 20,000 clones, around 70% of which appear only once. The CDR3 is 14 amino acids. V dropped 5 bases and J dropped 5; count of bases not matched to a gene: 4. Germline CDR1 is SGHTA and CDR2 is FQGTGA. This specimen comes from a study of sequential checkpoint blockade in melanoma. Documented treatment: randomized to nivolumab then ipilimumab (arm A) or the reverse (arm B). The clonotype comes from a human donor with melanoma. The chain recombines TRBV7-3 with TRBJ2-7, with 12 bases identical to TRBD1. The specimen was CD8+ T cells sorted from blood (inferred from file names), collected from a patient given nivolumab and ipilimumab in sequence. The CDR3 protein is CASSPGTGGDEQYF. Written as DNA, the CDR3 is TGTGCCAGCAGCCCCGGGACAGGGGGCGACGAGCAGTACTTC. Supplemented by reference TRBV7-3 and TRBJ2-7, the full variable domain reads GAGVSQTPSNKVTEKGKYVELRCDPISGHTALYWYRQSLGQGPEFLIYFQGTGAADDSGLPNDRFFAVRPEGSVSTLKIQRTERGDSAVYLCASSPGTGGDEQYFGPGTRLTVT.